The subject of this entry is one T cell receptor (beta chain). Its antigen is unidentified. Data came from immunoSEQ multiplex PCR; TCRdb stores just in-frame clones and leaves some out. Here the sample spans fewer than 1 million clones, 96% being singletons. The data are from a study of shared clonotypes between healthy human individuals. On the study more broadly: Donor ages ranged 18 to 49 years: two women, three men. General study findings and limits: Compared with clonotypes that all four donors shared, non-shared clonotypes had lower generation probabilities.

CDR3 size: 13 residues. CDR1 and CDR2 (germline): SEHNR, FQNEAQ (reference sequence). V was cut by 5 bases and J by 7 bases, with 11 bases left in between. CD45RO-negative, CCR7-selected cells formed the naive CD8 fraction, which excluded terminally differentiated effector memory CD45RA+ cells. This TCR was recovered from a man aged 30-40 years in good health. Sequencing was performed on naive CD8+ T cells sorted from blood. This chain links TRBV7-9 with TRBJ1-4, with D unresolved. The CDR3 bases are TGTGCCAGCAGCCCGGGTCCTGGTGAAAAACTGTTTTTT. It yields the protein CASSPGPGEKLFF.